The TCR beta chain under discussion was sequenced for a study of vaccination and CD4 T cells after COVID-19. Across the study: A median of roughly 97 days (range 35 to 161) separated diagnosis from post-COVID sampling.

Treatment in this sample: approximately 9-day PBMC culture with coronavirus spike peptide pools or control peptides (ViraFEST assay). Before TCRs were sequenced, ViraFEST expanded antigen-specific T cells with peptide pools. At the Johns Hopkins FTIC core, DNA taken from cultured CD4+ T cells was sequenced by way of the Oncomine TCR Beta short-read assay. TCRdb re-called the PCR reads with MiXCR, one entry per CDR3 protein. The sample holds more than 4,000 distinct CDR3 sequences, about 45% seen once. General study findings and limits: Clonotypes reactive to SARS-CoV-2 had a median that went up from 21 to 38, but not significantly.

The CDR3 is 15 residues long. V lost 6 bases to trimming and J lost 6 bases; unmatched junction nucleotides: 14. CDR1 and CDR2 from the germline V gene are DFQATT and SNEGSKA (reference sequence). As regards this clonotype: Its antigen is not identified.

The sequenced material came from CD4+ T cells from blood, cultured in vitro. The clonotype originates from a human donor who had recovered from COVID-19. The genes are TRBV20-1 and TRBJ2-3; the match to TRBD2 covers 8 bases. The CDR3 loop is CSAEGQTGGRDTQYF. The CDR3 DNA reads TGCAGTGCCGAAGGACAGACGGGGGGGCGGGATACGCAGTATTTT.